This T cell receptor (beta chain) was obtained from a study of vaccination effects on CD4 cells after COVID-19. Study-wide context: Vaccination of participants consisted of two doses of either the BNT162b2 or mRNA-1273 vaccine. General observations from the study: The study dataset contains few convalescent patients and includes no early post-infection timepoints. After vaccination of healthy people, only 1 of 255 vaccine-induced clones cross-reacted with common cold coronaviruses.

Under the ViraFEST assay, PBMC were stimulated with viral peptide pools so that antigen-specific CD4+ T cells expanded. Sequencing was performed afterwards. Following culture for more than 9 days, CD4+ T cells were isolated. Testing of the vaccine recipients showed negative nucleocapsid antibodies and no prior SARS-CoV-2 infection. The researchers cultured some 2.1 million PBMC per well with 8 to 10 IU/ml IL-2 and 8 to 10 ug/ml peptides. Germline V gene sequence: CDR1 KGHSH, CDR2 LQKENI. This CDR3 has 17 residues. V lost 3 bases, J lost 0 bases, and 17 bases lay in between. The method was immunoSEQ multiplex PCR; TCRdb's version includes in-frame clones alone and lacks a portion of them. The data contain about 63,000 clones, around three quarters of them singletons. A remark on this clone: The antigen remains unidentified.

This receptor was taken from a human donor who received a COVID-19 vaccine. The sample here was CD4+ T cells from PBMCs cultured with HCoV-OC43 spike peptides, taken before COVID-19 vaccination. Subset reported: HCoV-OC43 spike overlapping peptide pool stimulation. The chain carries TRBV18 and TRBJ1-1; tentatively, D is TRBD1 (6 bases). The CDR3 spells CASSPLVAGALNTEAFF. For the CDR3, the DNA is TGTGCCAGCTCACCTCTCGTGGCAGGGGCCTTGAACACTGAAGCTTTCTTT.